The T cell receptor (beta chain) under discussion was sequenced for a study of human T cells and chemical hapten exposure. The overall study: Patch tests applied 0.01% DPC to the upper back and were scored after 6 days. Findings and limits, study-wide: PT1 expanded TCR counts correlated positively with patch test score.

Time point of the sample: pre-sensitization, week 0. Treatment reported: therapeutic diphenylcyclopropenone sensitization with weekly scalp DPC. Blood sampling occurred before each patch-test application. This clonotype was seen at least ten times. What it recognizes is unknown. This CDR3 is 13 amino acids long. J gave up 7 bases and V 6 bases, and 4 bases lay outside the gene matches. One entry per CDR3 protein results from TCRdb running MiXCR on the RACE reads. The sample gives 55,000 to 75,000 distinct CDR3 sequences, roughly 6.7% of which show up once; under 2% is in the top ten. The genes are TRBV12-3 or TRBV12-4 and TRBJ1-1; 11 bases fit TRBD1. This specimen was whole blood, taken in connection with sensitization to the hapten diphenylcyclopropenone (DPC). This clonotype was obtained from a woman in her twenties or thirties with alopecia areata. Some clones in this sample may be carry-over from other donors' samples. CDR3 sequence: CASRGQGGIEAFF. The DNA of the CDR3 is TGTGCCAGCAGGGGACAGGGGGGGATTGAAGCTTTCTTT.